What follows are 21 T cell receptor beta chains derived from one specimen sequenced in a study of identical twins. TCRdb itself ran the 5' RACE reads through MiXCR, one entry per CDR3 protein. Altogether 450,000 or so distinct CDR3 sequences are present, 15% to 20% being singletons, with the ten largest covering less than 15%. Sample: naive T cells sorted from blood. Source of these receptors: a man between 50 and 59 years old in good health.

This clonotype was observed many times. This sequence joins TRBV4-1 and TRBJ1-2, with a weak D call TRBD1 (6 bases). CDR3 length: 16 amino acids. From germline, CDR1 is MGHRA and CDR2 YSYEKL. V was shortened by 0 bases and J by 2 bases, with 13 bases between the two germline ends. The CDR3 DNA reads as TGCGCCAGCAGCCAAGAGCCGCTGGGGGGCAACTATGGCTACACCTTC. This sequence encodes CASSQEPLGGNYGYTF.

The CDR3 region has the DNA TGTGCCAGCAGTTTATCGGATGGGGACAGGGGTAACGAGCAGTACTTC. It codes for CASSLSDGDRGNEQYF. J is TRBJ2-7 and V is TRBV27; TRBD1 aligns across 10 bases. Per the germline V gene, CDR1 is MNHEY and CDR2 is SMNVEV (reference sequence). This CDR3 comprises 16 residues. With 0 bases clipped from V and 5 bases from J, the junction kept 7 bases outside the gene matches.

This clonotype turned up a few times. The chain has TRBV18 and TRBJ2-3; D unclear. The germline V gene has CDR1 KGHSH and CDR2 LQKENI. The CDR3 totals 14 residues. V lost 0 bases and J 4 bases, leaving 8 bases between the germline ends. The CDR3 DNA reads as TGTGCCAGCTCACCACCCGGTGGTCCAGATACGCAGTATTTT. This codes for CASSPPGGPDTQYF.

CDR3 protein: CATRPGGENSPLHF. CDR3 DNA sequence: TGTGCCACCCGCCCAGGGGGCGAAAATTCACCCCTCCACTTT. The rearrangement joins TRBV6-2 or TRBV6-3 to TRBJ1-6; TRBD1 agrees at 8 bases. The CDR3 has 14 residues. Germline CDR1 and CDR2: MNHEY and SVGEGT. Unmatched junction bases numbered 9, after V lost 10 bases and J lost 7 bases.

This clonotype turned up a few times. The chain joins TRBV20-1 to TRBJ2-5; possible D gene TRBD1, 5 bases. This CDR3 comprises 12 residues. The V and J ends lost 6 bases and 1 base respectively, with 9 bases between them. From germline, CDR1 is DFQATT and CDR2 SNEGSKA (reference sequence). The CDR3 DNA is TGCAGTGCCAGGACATTCCAAGAGACCCAGTACTTC. Translated, it gives CSARTFQETQYF.

This clonotype occurred many times. J is TRBJ2-1 and V is TRBV29-1, with D possibly matching TRBD1 (5 bases). The CDR3 runs 13 residues. The germline V gene has CDR1 SQVTM and CDR2 ANQGSEA. Trimming stripped 7 bases from V and 6 bases from J, with 16 bases between. CDR3: CSARGDPRNEQFF. CDR3 DNA: TGCAGCGCAAGGGGCGACCCCCGCAATGAGCAGTTCTTC.

This clonotype was counted a few times. The chain links TRBV4-3 to TRBJ2-1, with unresolved D. Germline V gene data show CDR1 as LGHNA and CDR2 as YSLEER. V was pared by 2 bases and J by 1 base, with 9 bases between. The CDR3 length is 15 residues. The CDR3 DNA reads TGCGCCAGCAGCCAAAAGAGGCAGTCCTACAATGAGCAGTTCTTC. This encodes CASSQKRQSYNEQFF.

This clonotype was seen only a few times. This rearrangement joins TRBV6-5 to TRBJ1-2; D uncertain. Trimming took off 2 bases at V and 2 bases at J, with 15 bases between the two ends. Germline CDR1 is MNHEY and CDR2 is SVGAGI. The CDR3 runs 16 residues. The chain's CDR3 is CASSYGSMTLNYGYTF. As DNA, the CDR3 is TGTGCCAGCAGTTACGGGTCTATGACCTTAAACTATGGCTACACCTTC.

CDR3 DNA: TGTGCCAGCAGTCGTCAACAGGGTTTAAAAGCTTTCTTT. Encoded protein: CASSRQQGLKAFF. V usage is TRBV6-1 and J usage is TRBJ1-1; the D gene is possibly TRBD1 (6 bases). With 5 bases removed from V and 9 bases from J, the gap between germline ends came to 16 bases. The CDR3 length is 13 residues. CDR1 MNHNS and CDR2 SASEGT come from the germline V gene.

The chain has TRBV20-1 and TRBJ2-1, with TRBD1 matching over 8 bases. V was pared by 2 bases and J by 3 bases, with 3 bases of the junction left unmatched. CDR3 length: 14 residues. Germline CDR1 and CDR2: DFQATT and SNEGSKA (reference sequence). The CDR3 DNA follows: TGCAGTGCTAGACAGGGGGCGAACTACAATGAGCAGTTCTTC. Encoded protein: CSARQGANYNEQFF.

Ten or more counts support this clonotype. The CDR3 here is CASSWRKTYTGELFF. As DNA, the CDR3 is TGTGCCAGCAGTTGGAGGAAAACTTACACCGGGGAGCTGTTTTTT. The chain uses TRBV6-5 and TRBJ2-2; D may be TRBD2 (5 bases). V lost 4 bases to trimming and J lost 3 bases, with 12 bases between them. CDR1 and CDR2 from the germline V gene are MNHEY and SVGAGI. The CDR3 is 15 amino acids.

This chain joins TRBV5-5 and TRBJ2-7; 11 bases align to TRBD2. Looked up from germline, CDR1 is SGHKS and CDR2 is YYEKEE (reference sequence). The CDR3 runs to 16 residues. The junction had 6 bases not matched to a gene; V was cut back by 4 bases and J by 0 bases. CDR3 nucleotides: TGTGCCAGCAGCCAAACGGGACTAGCGGTCTCCTACGAGCAGTACTTC. This encodes CASSQTGLAVSYEQYF.

Ten or more counts support this clonotype. The chain is built from TRBV10-3 and TRBJ2-3; D possibly corresponds to TRBD2 (5 bases). This CDR3 spans 12 amino acids. The germline V gene has CDR1 ENHRY and CDR2 SYGVKD. V was cut by 7 bases and J by 4 bases, with 9 bases left in between. In DNA form, the CDR3 reads TGTGCCATCAACGGAGGTCCAGATACGCAGTATTTT. It codes for CAINGGPDTQYF.

This clonotype was counted only a few times. The chain has TRBV25-1 and TRBJ2-1; D not resolved. Germline lookup yields CDR1 MGHDK and CDR2 SYGVNS. Trimming shortened V by 3 bases and J by 8 bases, and 5 bases separated the two germline ends. The CDR3 totals 11 residues. CDR3 region: CASSDVHEQFF. For the CDR3, the DNA is TGTGCCAGCAGTGATGTCCATGAGCAGTTCTTC.

At least ten counts were recorded for this clonotype. The V gene is TRBV20-1, the J gene TRBJ2-7; D uncertain. V shed 4 bases and J shed 2 bases, with 12 bases lying between them. This CDR3 has 13 residues. The V gene's germline CDR1 is DFQATT and CDR2 SNEGSKA (reference sequence). Here the CDR3 reads CSATRHRAYEQYF. For the CDR3, the DNA is TGCAGTGCTACTCGACACCGTGCCTACGAGCAGTACTTC.

This sequence joins TRBV6-1 and TRBJ2-7, with no clear D. Trimming took off 5 bases at V and 3 bases at J, with 14 bases between the two ends. The CDR3 consists of 14 residues. CDR1 is MNHNS and CDR2 is SASEGT in the germline V gene. The CDR3 region has the DNA TGTGCCAGCAGTATTACCCTTCCGGGCTACGAGCAGTACTTC. Translating gives CASSITLPGYEQYF.

On this clonotype: A much larger clone differs by one base, so this may be a read error. The chain joins TRBV11-2 to TRBJ2-1; TRBD1 might be the D (6 bases). V was cut by 5 bases and J by 9 bases, with 20 bases left in between. The germline V gene has CDR1 SGHAT and CDR2 FQNNGV. The CDR3 length is 15 residues. As DNA, the CDR3 is TGTGCCAGCAGCCAGACACAGGGACGAAACGCTGAGCAGTTCTTC. Translated, it gives CASSQTQGRNAEQFF.

This clonotype was observed many times. This chain joins TRBV12-3 or TRBV12-4 and TRBJ2-1; TRBD2 matches 14 bases. The CDR3 is 20 residues long. After removal of 6 bases from V and 5 bases from J, the junction contained 18 bases not matched to a gene. CDR3 amino acids: CASRSPNLTSGGAGNNEQFF. The CDR3, as DNA: TGTGCCAGCAGGTCCCCCAACCTGACTAGCGGGGGGGCCGGTAACAATGAGCAGTTCTTC.

This clonotype was picked up a small number of times. The chain joins TRBV12-3 or TRBV12-4 to TRBJ2-1, with 8 bases lining up with TRBD2. The V and J ends lost 6 bases and 3 bases, in that order; junction bases with no gene match: 7. The CDR3 consists of 15 residues. CDR3 region: CASRTAGGFYNEQFF. The CDR3 bases are TGTGCCAGCAGGACTGCGGGGGGTTTCTACAATGAGCAGTTCTTC.

This clonotype was detected many times. This chain joins TRBV10-3 and TRBJ2-5; tentatively, D is TRBD1 or TRBD2 (5 bases each). CDR1 and CDR2 from the germline V gene are ENHRY and SYGVKD. The CDR3 is 15 amino acids. The V end was cut by 6 bases, the J end by 0 bases, with 14 bases between. The CDR3 nucleotides read TGTGCCATCAGAGGACACGGGACGGACCAAGAGACCCAGTACTTC. This encodes CAIRGHGTDQETQYF.

V gene TRBV5-1 combines with J gene TRBJ2-1; possibly TRBD2 for D (5 bases). Germline V gene lookup returns CDR1 SGHRS and CDR2 YFSETQ. V dropped 0 bases and J dropped 4 bases, with 11 bases sitting between them. This CDR3 comprises 15 residues. The CDR3 here is CASSLAWEPYNEQFF. For the CDR3, the DNA is TGCGCCAGCAGCTTGGCTTGGGAGCCTTACAATGAGCAGTTCTTC.